This T cell receptor (beta chain) was identified during a study of T cells in Graves' hyperthyroidism and ophthalmopathy. Whole-study results and caveats: Ophthalmopathy was model-predicted a median roughly 6.2 months pre-onset. Stable hyperthyroidism and ophthalmopathy were separated using 13 V-J signatures. Appearing also in blood were most of the thyroid clonotypes expanded above 0.001.

This clonotype was detected only a few times. Its antigen is not identified. RNA transcripts were the template for amplifying TCR beta CDR3 regions. HTBI primers drove first-round RT-PCR of the TCR CDR3. TCRdb recomputed calls from the multiplex PCR reads with MiXCR, one row per CDR3 protein. The sample has around 300,000 distinct CDR3 sequences, 15% to 20% seen once. The CDR3 runs to 17 residues. Germline-derived CDR1 and CDR2 are MNHEY and SMNVEV (reference sequence). Trimming cost V 4 bases and J 4 bases; bases outside gene matches: 11. J is TRBJ2-2 and V is TRBV27; 8 nucleotides match TRBD2. The receptor was derived from a man aged 45-60 years with Graves' ophthalmopathy. The material sequenced was blood. This chain's CDR3 is CASSSGGAGGPTGELFF. The CDR3 bases are TGTGCCAGCAGTTCCGGGGGGGCGGGAGGCCCCACCGGGGAGCTGTTTTTT.